The clone carrying this T cell receptor beta chain was counted a few times. Antigen: not known. The CDR3 length is 11 residues. V lost 6 bases and J lost 1, with 3 bases in between. Germline V gene sequence: CDR1 KGHSH, CDR2 LQKENI. Described time point: after neoadjuvant nivolumab, at surgical resection. Blood cells were analyzed directly, without culture or expansion. This record comes from a study of neoadjuvant anti-PD-1 for oral cavity cancer. Findings and limits, study-wide: With three patients per group, TCR findings need larger cohorts.

Six replicates per PBMC sample, mostly from roughly 450 ng of genomic DNA. Here immunoSEQ multiplex PCR was the method, and the copy in TCRdb shows in-frame clones only, minus some. Of 9,800 or so clones listed, 61% are singletons. The clonotype originates from a person aged 35 to 85 with oral cavity squamous cell carcinoma. Sequences were derived from PBMCs, sampled after nivolumab (anti-PD-1) treatment. The chain carries TRBV18 and TRBJ2-5, with D unclear. The CDR3 here is CASSLQETQYF. Written as DNA, the CDR3 is TGTGCCAGCTCGCTCCAAGAGACCCAGTACTTC.